The source of this TCR beta chain is a study of OX40 agonist ivuxolimab in advanced cancers. Study context: Of the participants, approximately 36% had some prior anti-PD-1, anti-PD-L1 or anti-CTLA-4 therapy, which was allowed. Among those treated, three patients had partial responses, one with hepatocellular carcinoma and two with cutaneous melanoma. Overall study findings and caveats: Normalized expansion of T-cell clones was also low for some nonresponders.

Details on this clone: Antigen unknown.

The CDR3 has 14 residues. The V gene's germline CDR1 is SGHRS and CDR2 YFSETQ. TCRdb's copy holds only in-frame clones and misses some; the assay was immunoSEQ multiplex PCR. The sample carries 55,000 to 80,000 clones, 81% recorded once. The timepoints at which blood was sampled were baseline, cycle 4 day 1, and cycle 7 day 1. The source was CD4+ or CD8+ T cells sorted from blood, collected in a trial of the OX40 agonist ivuxolimab. The chain carries TRBV5-1 and TRBJ2-5; no clear D gene. The last part of the DNA fits TRBJ2-7 better; the J call may be wrong. The clonotype originates from an adult with an advanced solid tumor such as melanoma, head and neck, liver or kidney cancer. CDR3 residues: CASSLAGSSYEQYF. The CDR3 DNA sequence: TGCGCCAGCAGCTTGGCCGGGTCCTCCTACGAGCAGTACTTC.